One and the same sample provided the 24 T cell receptor beta chains below, sequenced in a study of blood T cells in healthy people across ages (dated by TCRdb to about 2015). Library preparation was by 5' RACE. TCRdb lists the instrument as Illumina HiSeq 2500. A second roughly 6 to 11 cycle PCR used a sample-barcoded 5' primer and a J-beta primer mix. The public reads were reprocessed in TCRdb via fastp at Q25 and MiXCR, keeping in-frame beta chains. Rows matching on CDR3 protein sequence are summarized as one entry with the most common DNA and genes. Present in this sample are more than 1,000,000 distinct CDR3 sequences, approximately 25% of which were seen just once. The ten top clones hold 0.65% to 0.95% of the sample. A further study also used this sample, focusing on T cells of mothers and their children.

Sequenced input: blood. These receptors all come from a girl aged 2-10 years in good health.

The sample holds a few counts of this clonotype. At one end, the junction sequence differs from germline, possibly due to a read error. In DNA, the CDR3 is TGTGCCAGCAGTGAAGCGCCACAGGGGATAGTCTTC. It codes for CASSEAPQGIVF. The rearrangement joins TRBV6-1 to TRBJ2-1; 7 bases fit TRBD1. Germline CDR1 and CDR2: MNHNS and SASEGT. This CDR3 spans 12 amino acids.

The chain has TRBV20-1 and TRBJ2-3; D remains ambiguous. V lost 4 bases to trimming and J lost 4 bases, with 3 bases between them. Germline values: CDR1 DFQATT, CDR2 SNEGSKA (reference sequence). The CDR3 covers 10 residues. The CDR3 DNA sequence: TGCAGTGCTAATCCAGATACGCAGTATTTT. This encodes CSANPDTQYF.

The CDR3 DNA reads as TGTGCCAGCCTCGTGGACAGCCTGAACACTGAAGCTTTCTTT. Protein: CASLVDSLNTEAFF. The chain couples TRBV6-6 to TRBJ1-1, with D maybe TRBD1 (6 bases). The length of the CDR3 is 14 residues. V was cut by 8 bases and J by 0 bases, with 13 bases left in between. Per the germline V gene, CDR1 is MNHNY and CDR2 is SVGAGI (reference sequence).

The rearrangement uses TRBV29-1 and TRBJ1-2; no clear D gene. Trimming pared 4 bases from V and 0 bases from J, leaving 9 bases between. Germline V gives CDR1 SQVTM, CDR2 ANQGSEA. The length of the CDR3 is 13 residues. The CDR3 protein is CSVVSYSNYGYTF. CDR3 DNA sequence: TGCAGCGTTGTTTCCTACTCTAACTATGGCTACACCTTC.

This clonotype has just a few counts. The chain recombines TRBV29-1 with TRBJ2-4, with TRBD1 identical over 8 bases. The ends lost 3 bases at V and 10 bases at J; junction bases unmatched: 11. Per germline, CDR1 SQVTM and CDR2 ANQGSEA. CDR3 length: 14 residues. CDR3 sequence: CSVDGPGGNTIQYF. CDR3 bases: TGCAGCGTTGACGGTCCAGGGGGCAACACTATTCAGTACTTC.

The V gene is TRBV20-1, the J gene TRBJ1-2; D not resolved. Per the germline V gene, CDR1 is DFQATT and CDR2 is SNEGSKA (reference sequence). CDR3 length: 13 residues. V shed 3 bases and J shed 1 base, with 9 bases lying between them. CDR3 region: CSASAGGNYGYTF. DNA of the CDR3: TGCAGTGCTAGCGCGGGTGGTAACTATGGCTACACCTTC.

The chain has TRBV7-8 and TRBJ2-3, with D possibly being TRBD1 (6 bases). V was cut by 5 bases and J by 0 bases, with 12 bases left in between. CDR3 length equals 15 residues. Germline V gene sequence: CDR1 SGHVS, CDR2 FQNEAQ. CDR3 loop: CASSGGQTSTDTQYF. The CDR3, as DNA: TGTGCCAGCAGCGGCGGACAGACTAGCACAGATACGCAGTATTTT.

The chain carries TRBV13 and TRBJ2-1; 8 bases agree with TRBD2. CDR1 is PRHDT, CDR2 FYEKMQ, per germline (reference sequence). Trimming cost V 2 bases and J 3 bases; bases outside gene matches: 6. The CDR3 runs 16 residues. The CDR3 nucleotides are TGTGCCAGCAGCTTAAATAGCGGGGAGTTCTACAATGAGCAGTTCTTC. It translates to CASSLNSGEFYNEQFF.

The V call is TRBV6-5, the J call TRBJ2-5; perhaps D is TRBD1 or TRBD2 (5 bases each). Germline CDR1 reads MNHEY; CDR2 reads SVGAGI. The CDR3 has 16 residues. The germline V and J ends were trimmed by 3 bases and 5 bases, with 19 bases remaining between them. The CDR3 coding sequence is TGTGCCAGCAGTTATGCGTCCGGGGCATCTGGGGAGACCCAGTACTTC. This sequence encodes CASSYASGASGETQYF.

CDR3 loop: CASSQAWSGRPYEQYF. The CDR3, as DNA: TGTGCCAGCAGCCAAGCCTGGAGCGGGAGACCATACGAGCAGTACTTC. The genes are TRBV3-1 and TRBJ2-7, with 8 bases fitting TRBD2. The length of the CDR3 is 16 residues. The ends lost 1 base at V and 4 bases at J; junction bases unmatched: 9. Germline CDR1 LGHDT, CDR2 YNNKEL (reference sequence).

The chain combines TRBV28 with TRBJ2-1; D remains ambiguous. Germline V CDR1 and CDR2: MDHEN, SYDVKM. Trimming took off 5 bases at V and 5 bases at J, with 13 bases between the two ends. This CDR3 has 14 amino acids. CDR3 nucleotides: TGTGCCAGCAGTCCCCTCTTCGAAGACAATGAGCAGTTCTTC. Translation: CASSPLFEDNEQFF.

The chain carries TRBV29-1 and TRBJ2-5; 9 bases are shared with TRBD1. The J call is in doubt because the DNA end fits TRBJ2-1 better. Germline V gene sequence: CDR1 SQVTM, CDR2 ANQGSEA. This CDR3 is 13 amino acids long. Here the CDR3 reads CSVTGGRSNEQFF. The CDR3 DNA reads TGCAGCGTCACAGGGGGCAGGAGCAATGAGCAGTTCTTC.

This clonotype was recorded a few times. The chain has TRBV4-1 and TRBJ2-7; D gene uncertain. Trimming removed 3 bases from V and 4 bases from J, with 22 bases in between. Germline V gives CDR1 MGHRA, CDR2 YSYEKL. The CDR3 is 17 residues long. The CDR3 region is CASSQSEPAMRTYEQYF. The CDR3 DNA sequence: TGCGCCAGCAGCCAGTCGGAGCCGGCGATGAGAACATACGAGCAGTACTTC.

The chain joins TRBV20-1 to TRBJ2-7; tentatively, D is TRBD1 (6 bases). CDR1 and CDR2 from the germline V gene are DFQATT and SNEGSKA (reference sequence). With 6 bases removed from V and 6 bases from J, the gap between germline ends came to 18 bases. There are 13 residues in the CDR3. The DNA for the CDR3 is TGCAGTGCCGGGGTGGGGGCGCGTGGCGAGCAGTACTTC. Translation: CSAGVGARGEQYF.

The rearrangement uses TRBV20-1 and TRBJ2-1, with 11 bases fitting TRBD2. Germline loops: CDR1 DFQATT, CDR2 SNEGSKA (reference sequence). V shed 0 bases and J 10 bases; nucleotides not matched to a gene: 8. The CDR3 has 15 residues. CDR3: CSARDYLAGGDEQFF. In DNA form, the CDR3 reads TGCAGTGCTAGAGATTACCTAGCGGGGGGTGACGAGCAGTTCTTC.

The chain carries TRBV29-1 and TRBJ2-4; D gene uncertain. From germline, CDR1 is SQVTM and CDR2 ANQGSEA. Between the trimmed V and J ends, which lost 3 bases and 5 bases, there was a span of 8 bases. CDR3 length equals 12 residues. The CDR3 loop reads CSVEPGENIQYF. The CDR3, as DNA: TGCAGCGTTGAGCCAGGCGAAAACATTCAGTACTTC. Complete variable domain (other parts from reference TRBV29-1 and TRBJ2-4): SAVISQKPSRDICQRGTSLTIQCQVDSQVTMMFWYRQQPGQSLTLIATANQGSEATYESGFVIDKFPISRPNLTFSTLTVSNMSPEDSSIYLCSVEPGENIQYFGAGTRLSVL.

This clonotype was found a few times. V gene TRBV12-3 or TRBV12-4 combines with J gene TRBJ1-5, with D unclear. The V end lost 5 bases, the J end lost 1 base, and 9 bases lay between the germline ends. This CDR3 region has 14 residues. CDR3 region: CASSLYSSNQPQHF. The CDR3 DNA follows: TGTGCCAGCAGTCTCTACAGCAGCAATCAGCCCCAGCATTTT.

This clonotype was counted a few times. The CDR3 protein is CASSPLWGLEQFF. CDR3 DNA sequence: TGTGCCAGCAGTCCCCTGTGGGGGCTTGAGCAGTTCTTC. The rearrangement joins TRBV6-5 to TRBJ2-1; a weak D match, TRBD1 (6 bases). The V gene's germline CDR1 is MNHEY and CDR2 SVGAGI. The CDR3 totals 13 residues. V lost 5 bases and J lost 9, with 14 bases in between.

The V and J genes are TRBV29-1 and TRBJ2-5; possibly TRBD1 or TRBD2 for D (5 bases each). V was trimmed by 7 bases and J by 14 bases, leaving 23 bases between them. There are 12 residues in the CDR3. The germline gives CDR1 SQVTM, CDR2 ANQGSEA. The DNA for the CDR3 is TGCAGCGGACAACAGGACTCCTACGAGCAATACTTC. Its translation: CSGQQDSYEQYF.

This clonotype was seen more than once but under ten times. The rearrangement links TRBV4-3 to TRBJ1-2; the D is unclear. Trimming took off 2 bases at V and 1 base at J, with 11 bases between the two ends. The CDR3 totals 15 residues. CDR1 is LGHNA and CDR2 is YSLEER in the germline V gene. Here the CDR3 reads CASSQNMALNYGYTF. In DNA, the CDR3 is TGCGCCAGCAGCCAAAATATGGCTCTTAACTATGGCTACACCTTC.

In its sample, this clonotype was seen a few times. The chain recombines TRBV21-1 with TRBJ1-6; TRBD1, the table's D call, lacks a check against the DNA. TRBV21-1 is shown as a pseudogene. The CDR3 spans 16 residues. The CDR3 sequence is CASRGTGSSYNSPLHF. CDR3 coding DNA: TGTGCCAGCAGAGGGACGGGGAGCTCCTATAATTCACCCCTCCACTTT.

CDR3 protein: CSVGGPYNEQFF. The CDR3 DNA sequence: TGCAGCGTCGGCGGTCCCTACAATGAGCAGTTCTTC. This chain links TRBV29-1 with TRBJ2-1; no firm D call. V was trimmed by 6 bases and J by 2 bases, leaving 8 bases between them. Germline lookup yields CDR1 SQVTM and CDR2 ANQGSEA. The CDR3 is 12 residues long.

The sample holds a few counts of this clonotype. The chain has TRBV11-2 and TRBJ2-5; no definite D call. TRBJ2-1 explains the end of the DNA better; the J call may be wrong. The CDR3 runs 12 residues. CDR1 and CDR2 from the germline V gene are SGHAT and FQNNGV. Here the CDR3 DNA reads TGTGCCAGCAGCCTAATAGAGGATGAGCAGTTCTTC. Residues: CASSLIEDEQFF.

This chain links TRBV5-1 with TRBJ1-1; 7 bases line up with TRBD1. The CDR3 extends over 15 amino acids. V trimming: 3 bases; J trimming: 4 bases; junction bases outside the gene matches: 9. Per germline, CDR1 SGHRS and CDR2 YFSETQ. For the CDR3, the DNA is TGCGCCAGCAGCTCCACCGGGACAGTTGGCACTGAAGCTTTCTTT. Translating gives CASSSTGTVGTEAFF.